This T cell receptor beta chain is drawn from a study of identical twins. The V gene lost 4 bases and the J gene lost 5 bases, with 14 bases spanning the gap. Germline V gene lookup returns CDR1 DFQATT and CDR2 SNEGSKA (reference sequence). The CDR3 covers 13 residues. TCRdb recomputed calls from the 5' RACE reads with MiXCR, one row per CDR3 protein. The sample contains 400,000 to 550,000 distinct CDR3 sequences, 24% of which appear only once. This sample also appeared in a second study, on T cells expressing NK-cell markers.

The V gene is TRBV20-1, the J gene TRBJ2-5; the D gene is possibly TRBD2 (7 bases). Sequencing input: CD4+ T cells sorted from blood. The receptor's source is a woman between 18 and 29 years old in good health. Here the CDR3 DNA reads TGCAGTGCTACTCCGGGGGGCCCTGAGACCCAGTACTTC. Residues: CSATPGGPETQYF.